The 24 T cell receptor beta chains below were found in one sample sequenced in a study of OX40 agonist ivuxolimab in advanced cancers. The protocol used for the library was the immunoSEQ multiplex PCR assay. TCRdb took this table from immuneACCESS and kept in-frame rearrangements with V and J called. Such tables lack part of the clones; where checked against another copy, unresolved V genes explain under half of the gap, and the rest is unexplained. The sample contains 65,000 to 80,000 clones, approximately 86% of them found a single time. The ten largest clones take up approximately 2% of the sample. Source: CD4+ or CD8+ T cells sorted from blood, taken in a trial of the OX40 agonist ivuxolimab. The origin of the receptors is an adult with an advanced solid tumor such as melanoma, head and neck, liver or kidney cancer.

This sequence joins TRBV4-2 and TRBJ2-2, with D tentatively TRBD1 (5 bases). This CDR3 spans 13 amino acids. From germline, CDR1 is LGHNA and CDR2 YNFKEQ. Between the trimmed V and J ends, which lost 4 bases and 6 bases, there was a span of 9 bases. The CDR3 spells CASSPTEPGELFF. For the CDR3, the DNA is TGTGCCAGCAGCCCGACAGAACCCGGGGAGCTGTTTTTT.

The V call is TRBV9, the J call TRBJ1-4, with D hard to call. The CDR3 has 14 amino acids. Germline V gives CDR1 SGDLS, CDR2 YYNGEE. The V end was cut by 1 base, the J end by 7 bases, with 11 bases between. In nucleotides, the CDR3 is TGTGCCAGCAGCGTAACCGGAGGAAGTGAAAAACTGTTTTTT. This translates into CASSVTGGSEKLFF.

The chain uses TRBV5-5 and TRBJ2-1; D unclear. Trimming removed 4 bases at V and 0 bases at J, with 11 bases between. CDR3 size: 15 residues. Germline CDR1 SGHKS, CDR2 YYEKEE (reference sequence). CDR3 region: CASSLALDSYNEQFF. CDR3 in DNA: TGTGCCAGCAGCCTGGCTCTAGACTCCTACAATGAGCAGTTCTTC.

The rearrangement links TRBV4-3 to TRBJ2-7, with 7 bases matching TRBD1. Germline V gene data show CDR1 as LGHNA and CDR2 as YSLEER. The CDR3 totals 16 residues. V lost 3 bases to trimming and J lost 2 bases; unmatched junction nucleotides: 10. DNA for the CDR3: TGCGCCAGCAGCCATGGCTGGGGGCAGGGGGCCTACGAGCAGTACTTC. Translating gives CASSHGWGQGAYEQYF.

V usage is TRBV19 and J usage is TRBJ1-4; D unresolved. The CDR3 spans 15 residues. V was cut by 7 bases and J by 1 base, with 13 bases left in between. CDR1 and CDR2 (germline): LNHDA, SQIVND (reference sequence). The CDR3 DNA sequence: TGTGCCAGTACAGGTGCCCGCTTAACTAATGAAAAACTGTTTTTT. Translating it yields CASTGARLTNEKLFF.

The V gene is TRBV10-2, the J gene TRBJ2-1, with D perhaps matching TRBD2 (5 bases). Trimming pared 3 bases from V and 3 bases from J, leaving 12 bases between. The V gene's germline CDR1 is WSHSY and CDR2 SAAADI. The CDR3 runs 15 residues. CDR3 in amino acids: CASSDRKRSYNEQFF. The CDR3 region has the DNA TGCGCCAGCAGTGACCGGAAGCGGAGCTACAATGAGCAGTTCTTC.

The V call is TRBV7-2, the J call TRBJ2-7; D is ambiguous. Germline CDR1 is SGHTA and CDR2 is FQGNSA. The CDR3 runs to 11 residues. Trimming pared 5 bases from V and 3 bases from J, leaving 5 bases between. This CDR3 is CASSMGYEQYF. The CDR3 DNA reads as TGTGCCAGCAGCATGGGCTACGAGCAGTACTTC. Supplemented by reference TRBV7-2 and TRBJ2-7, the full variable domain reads GAGVSQSPSNKVTEKGKDVELRCDPISGHTALYWYRQSLGQGLEFLIYFQGNSAPDKSGLPSDRFSAERTGGSVSTLTIQRTQQEDSAVYLCASSMGYEQYFGPGTRLTVT.

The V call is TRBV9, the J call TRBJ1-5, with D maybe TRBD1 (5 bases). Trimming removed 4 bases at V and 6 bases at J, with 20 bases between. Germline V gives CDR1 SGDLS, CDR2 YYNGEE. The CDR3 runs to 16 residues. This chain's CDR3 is CASSKGAGVGGQPQHF. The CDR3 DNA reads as TGTGCCAGCAGCAAAGGGGCGGGGGTTGGAGGTCAGCCCCAGCATTTT.

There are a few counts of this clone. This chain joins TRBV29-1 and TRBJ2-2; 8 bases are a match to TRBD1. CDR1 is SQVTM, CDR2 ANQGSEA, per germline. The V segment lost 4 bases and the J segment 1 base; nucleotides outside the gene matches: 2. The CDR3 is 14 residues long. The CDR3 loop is CSVGDRKNTGELFF. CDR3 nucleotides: TGCAGCGTTGGGGACAGGAAGAACACCGGGGAGCTGTTTTTT.

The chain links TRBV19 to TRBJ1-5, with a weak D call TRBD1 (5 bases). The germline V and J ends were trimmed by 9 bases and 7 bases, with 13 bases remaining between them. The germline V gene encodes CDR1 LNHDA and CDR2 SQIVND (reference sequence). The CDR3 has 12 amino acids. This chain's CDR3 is CASGLGGQPQHF. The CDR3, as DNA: TGTGCCAGCGGCCTGGGGGGGCAGCCCCAGCATTTT.

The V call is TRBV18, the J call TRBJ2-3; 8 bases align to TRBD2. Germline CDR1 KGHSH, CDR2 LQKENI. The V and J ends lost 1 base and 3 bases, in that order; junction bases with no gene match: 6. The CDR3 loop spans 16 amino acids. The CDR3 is CASSPRAGGDTDTQYF. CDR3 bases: TGTGCCAGCTCACCACGTGCCGGGGGGGATACAGATACGCAGTATTTT.

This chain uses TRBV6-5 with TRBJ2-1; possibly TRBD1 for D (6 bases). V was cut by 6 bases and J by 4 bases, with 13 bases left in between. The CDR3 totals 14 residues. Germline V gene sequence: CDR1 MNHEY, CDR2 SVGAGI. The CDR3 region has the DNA TGTGCCAGCAGGAGACAAACAGGGTACAATGAGCAGTTCTTC. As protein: CASRRQTGYNEQFF.

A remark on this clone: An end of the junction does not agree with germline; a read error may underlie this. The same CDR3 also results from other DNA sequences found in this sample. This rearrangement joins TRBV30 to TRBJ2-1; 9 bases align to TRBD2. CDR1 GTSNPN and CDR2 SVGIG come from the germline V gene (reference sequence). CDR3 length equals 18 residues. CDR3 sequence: CAWRRVSGSPISYNEQFF. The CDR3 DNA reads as TGTGCCTGGAGAAGGGTTAGCGGGAGTCCCATCTCCTACAATGAACAGTTCTTC.

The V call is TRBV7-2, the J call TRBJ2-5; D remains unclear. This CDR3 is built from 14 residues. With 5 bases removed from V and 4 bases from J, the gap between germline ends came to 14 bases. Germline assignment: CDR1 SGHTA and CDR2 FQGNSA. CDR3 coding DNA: TGTGCCAGCAGCCCAATAGGGTCTAGAGAGACCCAGTACTTC. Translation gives CASSPIGSRETQYF. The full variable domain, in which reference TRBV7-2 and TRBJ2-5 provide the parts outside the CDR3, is GAGVSQSPSNKVTEKGKDVELRCDPISGHTALYWYRQSLGQGLEFLIYFQGNSAPDKSGLPSDRFSAERTGGSVSTLTIQRTQQEDSAVYLCASSPIGSRETQYFGPGTRLLVL.

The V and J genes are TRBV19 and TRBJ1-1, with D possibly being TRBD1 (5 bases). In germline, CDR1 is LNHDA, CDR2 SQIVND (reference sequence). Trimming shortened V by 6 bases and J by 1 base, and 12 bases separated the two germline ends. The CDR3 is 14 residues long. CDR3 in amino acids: CASRMGPQNTEAFF. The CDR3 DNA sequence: TGTGCCAGTAGGATGGGACCGCAGAACACTGAAGCTTTCTTT.

The CDR3 nucleotides read TGCGCCAGCAGCCAAGATGTTGGTGGCTACACCTTC. It encodes CASSQDVGGYTF. This chain links TRBV4-3 with TRBJ1-2; the D is unclear. The V gene lost 0 bases and the J gene lost 7 bases, with 6 bases spanning the gap. Germline CDR1 LGHNA, CDR2 YSLEER. This CDR3 is built from 12 residues.

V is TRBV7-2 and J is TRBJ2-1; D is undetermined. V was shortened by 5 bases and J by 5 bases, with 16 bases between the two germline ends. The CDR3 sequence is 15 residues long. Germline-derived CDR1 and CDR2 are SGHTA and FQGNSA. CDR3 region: CASSPGPQSHNEQFF. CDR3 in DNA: TGTGCCAGCAGCCCCGGACCACAGAGTCACAATGAGCAGTTCTTC.

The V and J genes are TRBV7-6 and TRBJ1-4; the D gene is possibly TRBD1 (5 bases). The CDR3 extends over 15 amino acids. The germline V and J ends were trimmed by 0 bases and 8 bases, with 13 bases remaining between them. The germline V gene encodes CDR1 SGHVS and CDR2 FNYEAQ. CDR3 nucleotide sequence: TGTGCCAGCAGCTTAGCGCCTGGTGGGGGAGAAAAACTGTTTTTT. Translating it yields CASSLAPGGGEKLFF.

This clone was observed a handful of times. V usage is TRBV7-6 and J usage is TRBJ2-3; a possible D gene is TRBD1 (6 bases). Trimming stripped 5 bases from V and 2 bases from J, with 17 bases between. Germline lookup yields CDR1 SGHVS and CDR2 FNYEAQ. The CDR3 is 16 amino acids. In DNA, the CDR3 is TGTGCCAGCAGCCATCAGGGGTTTGAGTTCACAGATACGCAGTATTTT. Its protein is CASSHQGFEFTDTQYF.

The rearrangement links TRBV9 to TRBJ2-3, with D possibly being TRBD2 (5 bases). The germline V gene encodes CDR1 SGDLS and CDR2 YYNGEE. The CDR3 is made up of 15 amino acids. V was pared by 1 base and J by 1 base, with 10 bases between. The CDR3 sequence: CASSVKAARTDTQYF. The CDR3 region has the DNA TGTGCCAGCAGCGTAAAAGCGGCTCGCACAGATACGCAGTATTTT. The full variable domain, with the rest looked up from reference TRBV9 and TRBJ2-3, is DSGVTQTPKHLITATGQRVTLRCSPRSGDLSVYWYQQSLDQGLQFLIQYYNGEERAKGNILERFSAQQFPDLHSELNLSSLELGDSALYFCASSVKAARTDTQYFGPGTRLTVL.

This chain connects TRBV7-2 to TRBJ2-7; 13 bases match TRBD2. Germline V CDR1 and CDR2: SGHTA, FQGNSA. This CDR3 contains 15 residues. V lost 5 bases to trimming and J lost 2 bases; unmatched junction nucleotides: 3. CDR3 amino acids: CASSRLAGGTYEQYF. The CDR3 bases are TGTGCCAGCAGCAGACTAGCGGGGGGAACCTACGAGCAGTACTTC.

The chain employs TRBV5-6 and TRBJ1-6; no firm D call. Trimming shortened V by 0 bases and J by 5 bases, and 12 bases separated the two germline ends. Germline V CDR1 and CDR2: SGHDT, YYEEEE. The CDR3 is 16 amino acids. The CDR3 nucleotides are TGTGCCAGCAGCTTGGACCCGAACCCGAATAATTCACCCCTCCACTTT. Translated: CASSLDPNPNNSPLHF.

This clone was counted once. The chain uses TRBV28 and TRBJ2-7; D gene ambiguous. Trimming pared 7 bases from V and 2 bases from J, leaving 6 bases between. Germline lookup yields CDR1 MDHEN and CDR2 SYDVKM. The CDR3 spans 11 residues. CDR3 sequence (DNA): TGTGCCAGCACTAGGGCCTACGAGCAGTACTTC. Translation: CASTRAYEQYF.

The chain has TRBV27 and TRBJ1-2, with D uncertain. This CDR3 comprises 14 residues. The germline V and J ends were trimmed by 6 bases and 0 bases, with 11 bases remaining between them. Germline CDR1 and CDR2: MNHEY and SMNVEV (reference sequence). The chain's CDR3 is CASRRETSNYGYTF. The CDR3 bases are TGTGCCAGCAGAAGAGAAACATCTAACTATGGCTACACCTTC.